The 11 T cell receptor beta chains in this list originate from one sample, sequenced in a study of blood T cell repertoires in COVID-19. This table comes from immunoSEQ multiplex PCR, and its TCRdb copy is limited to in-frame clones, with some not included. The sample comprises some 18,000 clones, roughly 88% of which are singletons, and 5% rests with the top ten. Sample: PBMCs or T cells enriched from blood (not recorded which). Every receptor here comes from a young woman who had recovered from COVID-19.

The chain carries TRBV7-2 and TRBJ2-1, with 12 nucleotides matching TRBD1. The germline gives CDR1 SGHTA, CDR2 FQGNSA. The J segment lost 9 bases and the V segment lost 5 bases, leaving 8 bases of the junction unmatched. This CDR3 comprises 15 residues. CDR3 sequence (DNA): TGTGCCAGCAGCCCCGGGACAGGGGGCATCGGTGAGCAGTTCTTC. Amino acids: CASSPGTGGIGEQFF.

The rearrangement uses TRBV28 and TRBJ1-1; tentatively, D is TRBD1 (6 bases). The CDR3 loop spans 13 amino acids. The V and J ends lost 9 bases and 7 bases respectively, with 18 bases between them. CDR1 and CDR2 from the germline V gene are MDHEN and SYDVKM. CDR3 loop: CASTEAGQFEAFF. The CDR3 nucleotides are TGTGCCAGTACTGAAGCCGGACAGTTTGAAGCTTTCTTT.

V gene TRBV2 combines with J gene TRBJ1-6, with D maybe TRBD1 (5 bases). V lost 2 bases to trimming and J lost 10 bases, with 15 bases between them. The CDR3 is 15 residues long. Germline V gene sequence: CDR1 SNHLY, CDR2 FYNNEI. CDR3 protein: CASSESYGEGSPLHF. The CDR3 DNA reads TGTGCCAGCAGTGAATCCTATGGGGAGGGGTCACCCCTCCACTTT.

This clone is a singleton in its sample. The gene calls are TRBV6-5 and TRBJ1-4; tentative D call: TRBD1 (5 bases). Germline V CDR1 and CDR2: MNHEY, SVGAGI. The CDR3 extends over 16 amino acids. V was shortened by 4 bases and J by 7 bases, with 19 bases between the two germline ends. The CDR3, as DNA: TGTGCCAGCAGTTTGATCGGGACGGCGGGGGGTGAAAAACTGTTTTTT. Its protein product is CASSLIGTAGGEKLFF.

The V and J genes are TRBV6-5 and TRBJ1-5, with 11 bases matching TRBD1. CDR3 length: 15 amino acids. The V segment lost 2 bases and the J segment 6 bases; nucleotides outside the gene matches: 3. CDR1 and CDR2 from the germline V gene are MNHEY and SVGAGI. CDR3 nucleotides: TGTGCCAGCAGTTACAGGACAGGGGGCAGTCAGCCCCAGCATTTT. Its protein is CASSYRTGGSQPQHF.

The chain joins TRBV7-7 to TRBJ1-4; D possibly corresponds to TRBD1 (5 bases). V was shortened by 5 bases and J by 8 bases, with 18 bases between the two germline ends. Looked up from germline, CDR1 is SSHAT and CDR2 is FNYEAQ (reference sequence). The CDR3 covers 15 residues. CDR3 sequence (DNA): TGTGCCAGCAGCCCGGGACTGGCAGGAGGCGAAAAACTGTTTTTT. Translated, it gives CASSPGLAGGEKLFF.

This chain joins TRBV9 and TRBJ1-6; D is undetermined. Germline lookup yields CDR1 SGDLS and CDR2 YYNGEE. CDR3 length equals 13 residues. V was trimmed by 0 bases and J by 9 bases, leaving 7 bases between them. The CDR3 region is CASSVGSVSPLHF. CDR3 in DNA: TGTGCCAGCAGCGTAGGGTCAGTTTCACCCCTCCACTTT.

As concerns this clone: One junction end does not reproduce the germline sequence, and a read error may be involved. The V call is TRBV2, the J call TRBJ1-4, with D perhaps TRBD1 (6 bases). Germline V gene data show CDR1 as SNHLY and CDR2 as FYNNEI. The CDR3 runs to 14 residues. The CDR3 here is CASGEQGFYEKLFF. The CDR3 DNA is TGTGCCAGCGGTGAACAGGGATTTTATGAAAAACTGTTTTTT.

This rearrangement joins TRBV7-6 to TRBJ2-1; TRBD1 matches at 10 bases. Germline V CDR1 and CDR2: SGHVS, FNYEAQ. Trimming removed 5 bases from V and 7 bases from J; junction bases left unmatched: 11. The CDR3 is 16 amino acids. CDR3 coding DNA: TGTGCCAGCAGCGCGCCCGGGACAGGGGAAGGGAATGAGCAGTTCTTC. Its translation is CASSAPGTGEGNEQFF.

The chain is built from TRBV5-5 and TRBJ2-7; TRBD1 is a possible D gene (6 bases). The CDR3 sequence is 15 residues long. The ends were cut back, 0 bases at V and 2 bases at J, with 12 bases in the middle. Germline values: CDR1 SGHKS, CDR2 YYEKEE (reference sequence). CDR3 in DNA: TGTGCCAGCAGCTTGGGCAGGGGCGCTACCTACGAGCAGTACTTC. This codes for CASSLGRGATYEQYF.

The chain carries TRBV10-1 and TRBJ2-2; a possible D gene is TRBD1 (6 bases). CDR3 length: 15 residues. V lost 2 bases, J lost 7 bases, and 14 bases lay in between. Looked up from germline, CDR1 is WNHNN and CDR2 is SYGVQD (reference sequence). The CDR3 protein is CASSETSQGSGELFF. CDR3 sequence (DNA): TGCGCCAGCAGTGAGACATCACAGGGTAGCGGGGAGCTGTTTTTT.